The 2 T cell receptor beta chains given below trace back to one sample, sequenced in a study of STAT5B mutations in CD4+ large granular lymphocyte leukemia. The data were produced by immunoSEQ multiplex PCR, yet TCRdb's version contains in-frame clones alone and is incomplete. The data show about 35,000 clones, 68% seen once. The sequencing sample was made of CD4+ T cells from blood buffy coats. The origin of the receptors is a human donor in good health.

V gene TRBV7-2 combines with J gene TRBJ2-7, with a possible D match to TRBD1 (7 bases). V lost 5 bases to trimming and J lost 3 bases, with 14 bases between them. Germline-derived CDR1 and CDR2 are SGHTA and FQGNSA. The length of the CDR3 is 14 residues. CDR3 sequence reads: CASSPAGQIYEQYF. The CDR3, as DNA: TGTGCCAGCAGCCCCGCGGGACAGATCTACGAGCAGTACTTC.

The CDR3 DNA is TGTGCCAGCAGCACACGGACACCGAACACTGAAGCTTTCTTT. Protein sequence: CASSTRTPNTEAFF. This chain uses TRBV5-5 with TRBJ1-1, with D possibly matching TRBD1 (5 bases). Germline V gives CDR1 SGHKS, CDR2 YYEKEE (reference sequence). Trimming pared 4 bases from V and 1 base from J, leaving 11 bases between. The CDR3 spans 14 residues.